This T cell receptor beta chain was observed in a study of cytomegalovirus exposure and HLA in healthy donors. In germline, CDR1 is DFQATT, CDR2 SNEGSKA (reference sequence). V lost 7 bases to trimming and J lost 5 bases, with 10 bases between them. This CDR3 is built from 11 residues. Overall study results and limits: A later analysis linked a missense variant in DCLRE1C to the trimming of TCR beta V and J genes. Productive rates of about 87% or about 30% were seen for most TCR beta V segments in an earlier analysis. Common viral pathogens seemed to be connected with several of the most significant clusters, according to a later analysis. In terms of immune exposure information, only CMV serostatus was available.

Remarks on this clone: Its antigen is not identified.

13 Jbeta primers and 60 Vbeta primers were used for the PCR. Only in-frame clones appear in the TCRdb table, and some are missing; sequencing was by immunoSEQ multiplex PCR. This table has around 100,000 clones, 60% to 75% appearing once. The rearrangement joins TRBV20-1 to TRBJ2-3; a possible D gene is TRBD2 (5 bases). The sequence was collected from a man aged 40-49 years in good health and CMV-seropositive. Input material: PBMCs. CDR3 nucleotides: TGCAGTGAGGTCGGAGGAGATACGCAGTATTTT. Its translation is CSEVGGDTQYF.